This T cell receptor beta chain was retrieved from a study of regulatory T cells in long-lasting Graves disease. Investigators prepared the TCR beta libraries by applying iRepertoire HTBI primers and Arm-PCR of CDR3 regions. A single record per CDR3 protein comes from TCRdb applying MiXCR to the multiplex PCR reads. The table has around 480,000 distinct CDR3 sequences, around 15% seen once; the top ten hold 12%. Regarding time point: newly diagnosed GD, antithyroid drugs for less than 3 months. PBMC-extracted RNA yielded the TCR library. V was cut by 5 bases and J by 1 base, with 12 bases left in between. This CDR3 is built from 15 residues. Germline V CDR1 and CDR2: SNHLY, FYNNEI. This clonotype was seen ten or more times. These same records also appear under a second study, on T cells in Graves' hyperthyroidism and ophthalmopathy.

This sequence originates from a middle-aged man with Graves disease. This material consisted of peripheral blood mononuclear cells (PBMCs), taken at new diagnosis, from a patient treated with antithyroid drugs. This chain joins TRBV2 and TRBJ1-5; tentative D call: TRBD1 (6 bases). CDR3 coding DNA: TGTGCCAGCAGTATCTGGGGGGGCAGCAATCAGCCCCAGCATTTT. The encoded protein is CASSIWGGSNQPQHF.